This T cell receptor (beta chain) came from a study of shared T cell receptors in the human thymus. The assay was immunoSEQ multiplex PCR, and TCRdb's table has in-frame clones only and misses some. The sample includes about 660,000 clones, approximately 87% of them seen just once. V gave up 0 bases and J gave up 0 bases; unmatched junction bases: 6. CDR1 is LGHNA, CDR2 YNFKEQ, per germline. The CDR3 is 18 amino acids. In this sample, this clone turned up a few times. These data were likewise used in another study, on human thymus T cells. That paper adds: Thymus tissue for the work was resected from patients undergoing corrective heart surgery. As related research reported, thymic repertoires overlapped highly among unrelated individuals.

Sequenced input: thymocytes. The TCR comes from a boy less than two years old with a congenital heart defect. V gene TRBV4-2 combines with J gene TRBJ2-3, with TRBD2 matching over 10 bases. The CDR3 loop reads CASSQDTSGESSTDTQYF. The CDR3 region has the DNA TGTGCCAGCAGCCAAGACACTAGCGGGGAATCTAGCACAGATACGCAGTATTTT.